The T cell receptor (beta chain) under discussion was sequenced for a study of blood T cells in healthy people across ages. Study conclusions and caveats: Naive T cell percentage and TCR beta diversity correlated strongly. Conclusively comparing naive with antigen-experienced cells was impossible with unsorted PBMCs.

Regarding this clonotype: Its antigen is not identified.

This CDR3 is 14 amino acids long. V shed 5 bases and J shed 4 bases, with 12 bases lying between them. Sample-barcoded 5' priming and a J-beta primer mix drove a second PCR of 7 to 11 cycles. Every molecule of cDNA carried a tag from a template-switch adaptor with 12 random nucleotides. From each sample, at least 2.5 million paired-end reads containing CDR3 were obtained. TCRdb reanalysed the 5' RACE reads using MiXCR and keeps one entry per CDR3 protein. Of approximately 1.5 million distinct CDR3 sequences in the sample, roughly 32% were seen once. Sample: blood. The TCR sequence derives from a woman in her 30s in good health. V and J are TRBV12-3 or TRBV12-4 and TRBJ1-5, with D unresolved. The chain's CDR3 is CASSPSRANQPQHF. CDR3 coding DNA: TGTGCCAGCAGTCCCTCGAGGGCGAATCAGCCCCAGCATTTT.